These T cell receptor beta chains were read from a single sample in a study of blood T cell repertoires in COVID-19. The protocol was immunoSEQ multiplex PCR, while the TCRdb copy is restricted to in-frame clones and leaves out a portion. The table lists 300,000 to 350,000 clones, about nine tenths of them singletons, with about 7% in the top ten. The sequenced sample was peripheral blood. The receptors derive from a woman younger than 45 with COVID-19, enrolled during active disease. The CDR3 runs from the conserved cysteine through the conserved F or W. D genes are given only for firm matches. Where a row states a size, it is once, few, many or the class of an expanded clone; other rows omit it.

TRBV6-5,NA,TRBJ1-1,NA,CASSYDPGNTEAFF,TGTGCCAGCAGTTACGATCCGGGGAACACTGAAGCTTTCTTT
TRBV18,NA,TRBJ1-6,TRBD1,CASSLMTRTGVNSPLHF,TGTGCCAGCTCCCTTATGACACGGACAGGTGTTAATTCACCCCTCCACTTT
TRBV6-5,NA,TRBJ2-1,TRBD2,CASSYSKPSGYNEQFF,TGTGCCAGCAGTTACTCGAAGCCTAGCGGTTACAATGAGCAGTTCTTC
TRBV10-1,NA,TRBJ2-7,NA,CASSESVLGVEQYF,TGCGCCAGCAGTGAGTCCGTCCTCGGGGTCGAGCAGTACTTC
TRBV19,NA,TRBJ2-2,NA,CASSIRQATGELFF,TGTGCCAGTAGTATACGGCAGGCCACCGGGGAGCTGTTTTTT
TRBV28,once,TRBJ2-7,TRBD1,CASSAAGTGYYEQYF,TGTGCCAGCAGTGCAGCCGGGACAGGTTACTACGAGCAGTACTTC
TRBV28,NA,TRBJ2-2,TRBD2,CASRLAGVDTGELFF,TGTGCCAGCAGACTAGCGGGAGTCGACACCGGGGAGCTGTTTTTT
TRBV15,NA,TRBJ2-3,TRBD2,CATSRDPGSGSTDTQYF,TGTGCCACCAGCAGAGATCCGGGTAGCGGGAGTACAGATACGCAGTATTTT
TRBV6-2/TRBV6-3,NA,TRBJ2-7,TRBD2,CASSLKAGRSSYEQYF,TGTGCCAGCAGCCTAAAAGCGGGGCGAAGCTCCTACGAGCAGTACTTC
TRBV2,NA,TRBJ2-4,TRBD1,CASSDPGQGNNIQYF,TGTGCCAGCAGTGACCCGGGACAGGGGAATAACATTCAGTACTTC
TRBV28,NA,TRBJ2-7,TRBD1,CASSWTGALSYEQYF,TGTGCCAGCAGCTGGACAGGGGCACTTTCCTACGAGCAGTACTTC
TRBV11-1,NA,TRBJ2-1,TRBD1,CASSRIGQGAYNEQFF,TGTGCCAGCAGCCGTATCGGACAGGGGGCGTACAATGAGCAGTTCTTC
TRBV2,once,TRBJ1-1,NA,CASSVSVNTEAFF,TGTGCCAGCAGTGTTTCGGTGAACACTGAAGCTTTCTTT
TRBV9,NA,TRBJ2-3,TRBD2,CASSVSLAGGSNTDTQYF,TGTGCCAGCAGCGTAAGTCTAGCGGGAGGTTCCAACACAGATACGCAGTATTTT
TRBV11-3,NA,TRBJ2-5,NA,CASSSPWGGRGETQYF,TGTGCCAGCAGCTCCCCCTGGGGGGGGCGGGGAGAGACCCAGTACTTC
TRBV18,NA,TRBJ1-1,TRBD1,CASSPLAAGGVGTEAFF,TGTGCCAGCTCACCCCTGGCGGCAGGGGGCGTTGGCACTGAAGCTTTCTTT
TRBV29-1,NA,TRBJ1-1,NA,CSAEAGGVNTEAFF,TGCAGCGCCGAGGCGGGCGGAGTGAACACTGAAGCTTTCTTT
TRBV5-8,NA,TRBJ1-2,TRBD1,CASSFRDRPEGGYTF,TGTGCCAGCAGCTTCCGGGACAGGCCCGAAGGTGGCTACACCTTC
TRBV7-9,NA,TRBJ2-3,NA,CASSTPTSTDTQYF,TGTGCCAGCAGCACCCCAACTAGCACAGATACGCAGTATTTT
TRBV5-4,NA,TRBJ2-7,TRBD2,CASTSGTSGSYEQYF,TGTGCCAGCACCTCCGGGACTAGCGGCTCCTACGAGCAGTACTTC
TRBV28,NA,TRBJ2-5,TRBD1,CASEGTRDRGLQETQYF,TGTGCCAGCGAGGGTACCCGGGACAGGGGGCTGCAAGAGACCCAGTACTTC
TRBV29-1,few,TRBJ2-7,TRBD2,CSVSGQAGEYEQYF,TGCAGCGTTTCCGGACAAGCGGGAGAATACGAGCAGTACTTC
TRBV5-1,NA,TRBJ1-1,NA,CASVLPGNTEAFF,TGCGCCAGCGTACTTCCGGGGAACACTGAAGCTTTCTTT
TRBV29-1,NA,TRBJ1-1,NA,CSVETRGAFF,TGCAGCGTTGAAACAAGAGGAGCTTTCTTT
TRBV5-1,NA,TRBJ2-3,TRBD2,CASSLGLAGKTDTQYF,TGCGCCAGCAGCTTGGGACTAGCGGGAAAGACAGATACGCAGTATTTT
TRBV9,NA,TRBJ2-7,NA,CASSVGGSSYEQYF,TGTGCCAGCAGCGTCGGCGGTAGCTCCTACGAGCAGTACTTC
TRBV2,NA,TRBJ2-2,NA,CASSQDYNTGELFF,TGTGCCAGCAGCCAGGACTACAACACCGGGGAGCTGTTTTTT
TRBV13,NA,TRBJ2-5,NA,CASSLKGTAQETQYF,TGTGCCAGCAGCTTAAAAGGGACTGCCCAAGAGACCCAGTACTTC
TRBV20-1,NA,TRBJ2-7,NA,CSAQGTYEQYF,TGCAGTGCCCAGGGTACCTACGAGCAGTACTTC
TRBV6-2/TRBV6-3,NA,TRBJ2-1,TRBD2,CASSQGLAGYNEQFF,TGTGCCAGCAGCCAGGGACTAGCGGGGTACAATGAGCAGTTCTTC
TRBV30,NA,TRBJ2-1,TRBD2,CAWSARIAGVFYEQFF,TGTGCCTGGAGTGCCCGGATAGCGGGAGTGTTTTATGAGCAGTTCTTC
TRBV15,few,TRBJ2-7,NA,CATSSRGMGEQYF,TGTGCCACCAGCTCCCGGGGTATGGGCGAGCAGTACTTC
TRBV27,NA,TRBJ2-5,NA,CASRERLLPGETQYF,TGTGCCAGCAGGGAACGTCTTCTCCCGGGGGAGACCCAGTACTTC
TRBV15,NA,TRBJ1-2,TRBD1,CATSENRGYANGYTF,TGTGCCACCAGCGAGAACAGGGGGTACGCAAATGGCTACACCTTC
TRBV28,once,TRBJ1-5,TRBD1,CASGQGNQPQHF,TGTGCCAGCGGACAGGGTAATCAGCCCCAGCATTTT
TRBV7-9,NA,TRBJ2-5,NA,CASSYRQRIIGVETQYF,TGTGCCAGCAGCTATAGACAGAGGATTATCGGTGTGGAGACCCAGTACTTC
TRBV16,NA,TRBJ2-7,NA,CASSQSAGNYEQYF,TGTGCCAGCAGCCAATCGGCAGGGAACTACGAGCAGTACTTC
TRBV28,NA,TRBJ2-7,TRBD1,CASSLRQGAPEQYF,TGTGCCAGCAGTCTACGACAGGGGGCGCCCGAGCAGTACTTC
TRBV13,once,TRBJ2-3,NA,CASTRRFTDTQYF,TGTGCCAGCACCCGGCGGTTCACAGATACGCAGTATTTT
TRBV28,NA,TRBJ1-1,NA,CASSIPQGSYTEAFF,TGTGCCAGCAGTATCCCACAGGGATCTTACACTGAAGCTTTCTTT
TRBV5-1,NA,TRBJ2-2,NA,CASSLDGTGELFF,TGCGCCAGCAGCCTAGATGGCACCGGGGAGCTGTTTTTT
TRBV6-2/TRBV6-3,NA,TRBJ1-1,TRBD1,CASSYPTGARIFNTEAFF,TGTGCCAGCAGTTACCCGACAGGGGCCCGAATCTTTAACACTGAAGCTTTCTTT
TRBV12-2,once,TRBJ2-7,NA,CASRLARLADLEQYF,TGTGCAAGTCGCTTAGCGCGGCTAGCGGACTTGGAGCAGTACTTC
TRBV28,NA,TRBJ1-6,NA,CASSELNAYNSPLHF,TGTGCCAGCAGCGAGTTGAACGCGTATAATTCACCCCTCCACTTT
TRBV14,once,TRBJ2-1,NA,CASSRTQRGLYNEQFF,TGTGCCAGCAGCCGGACCCAACGGGGACTTTACAATGAGCAGTTCTTC
TRBV29-1,once,TRBJ2-7,TRBD1,CSARDRDLGYEQYF,TGCAGCGCCAGGGACAGGGACCTCGGCTACGAGCAGTACTTC
TRBV7-6,NA,TRBJ2-1,NA,CASSRTNSDEQFF,TGTGCCAGCAGCCGGACAAACTCAGATGAGCAGTTCTTC
TRBV7-9,once,TRBJ2-1,TRBD1,CASSSGGRGEQFF,TGTGCCAGCAGCTCAGGGGGTAGGGGGGAGCAGTTCTTC